This is a list of T cell receptor beta chains from one sample in a study of T cell clonotyping in hematopoietic cell transplantation. The protocol was immunoSEQ multiplex PCR, while the TCRdb copy is restricted to in-frame clones and leaves out a portion. Among about 7,200 clones listed, about 96% were seen once. The specimen comprised PBMCs, sampled 30 days after allogeneic stem cell transplant. The origin of the receptors is a male patient aged 40-50 years who had an allogeneic stem cell transplant from a related donor, so the T cells may come from the graft donor. Some clones in this sample may be carry-over from other donors' samples. Each CDR3 is given with its conserved first and last residue. The D gene is left open where the match is weak. Clone size is given for some rows only: seen once, a few or many times, or a class if the clone is expanded.

V gene	D gene	J gene	clone size	CDR3 DNA	CDR3 protein
TRBV5-1	.	TRBJ2-1	.	TGCGCCAGCAGCTTGGCCCGATTCGGGGCTCGGGAGCAGTTCTTC	CASSLARFGAREQFF
TRBV7-9	TRBD1	TRBJ2-1	once	TGTGCCAGCAGCCCCCGGACAGGGTATGGATACAATGAGCAGTTCTTC	CASSPRTGYGYNEQFF
TRBV5-1	TRBD2	TRBJ2-7	.	TGCGCCAGCAGCCCCCTGACTAGCGGGAGTTACGAGCAGTACTTC	CASSPLTSGSYEQYF
TRBV13	.	TRBJ1-2	once	TGTGCCAGCAGCTTAGTCGGAATTGCTAACTATGGCTACACCTTC	CASSLVGIANYGYTF
TRBV25-1	TRBD1	TRBJ2-2	.	TGTGCCAGCAGTGACTACAGGGGCACCGGGGAGCTGTTTTTT	CASSDYRGTGELFF
TRBV28	.	TRBJ1-2	.	TGTGCCAGCACCGGGGATCTCTATGGCTACACCTTC	CASTGDLYGYTF
TRBV6-6	.	TRBJ2-6	.	TGTGCCAGCAGTAGTTACGAGAGTTCTGGGGCCAACGTCCTGACTTTC	CASSSYESSGANVLTF
TRBV30	.	TRBJ2-5	.	TGTGCCTGGAGTCCTTCGTACCTAGGGGCGAGAGAGACCCAGTACTTC	CAWSPSYLGARETQYF
TRBV10-3	.	TRBJ1-5	once	TGTGCCATCAGTGGTGGCTCTCATCAGCCCCAGCATTTT	CAISGGSHQPQHF
TRBV7-9	.	TRBJ1-1	.	TGTGCCAGCAGCTTAGAGGACTACACTGAAGCTTTCTTT	CASSLEDYTEAFF
TRBV11-2	.	TRBJ2-7	.	TGTGCCAGCAGCCATTTTTACCCCCAGGTCTACGAGCAGTACTTC	CASSHFYPQVYEQYF
TRBV19	.	TRBJ1-1	.	TGTGCCTCCCGGACGGGGAACACTGAAGCTTTCTTT	CASRTGNTEAFF
TRBV4-2	.	TRBJ1-2	.	TGTGCCAGCAGCCAGACAAAGACGGGGGTGCGTGGCTACACCTTC	CASSQTKTGVRGYTF
TRBV6-5	.	TRBJ1-1	.	TGTGCCAGCAGTCTTTCGACAAGAAGTAACACTGAAGCTTTCTTT	CASSLSTRSNTEAFF
TRBV5-6	.	TRBJ1-1	.	TGTGCCAGCAGCCTGGACGGTCCGAGGAGGACTGAAGCTTTCTTT	CASSLDGPRRTEAFF
TRBV4-1	.	TRBJ1-2	.	TGCGCCAGCAGCCCGGAAAGGACCGAACTTCTGGAGGGCTACACCTTC	CASSPERTELLEGYTF
TRBV5-1	.	TRBJ2-2	.	TGCGCCAGCACGTTTTTGGTGACCGGGGAGCTGTTTTTT	CASTFLVTGELFF